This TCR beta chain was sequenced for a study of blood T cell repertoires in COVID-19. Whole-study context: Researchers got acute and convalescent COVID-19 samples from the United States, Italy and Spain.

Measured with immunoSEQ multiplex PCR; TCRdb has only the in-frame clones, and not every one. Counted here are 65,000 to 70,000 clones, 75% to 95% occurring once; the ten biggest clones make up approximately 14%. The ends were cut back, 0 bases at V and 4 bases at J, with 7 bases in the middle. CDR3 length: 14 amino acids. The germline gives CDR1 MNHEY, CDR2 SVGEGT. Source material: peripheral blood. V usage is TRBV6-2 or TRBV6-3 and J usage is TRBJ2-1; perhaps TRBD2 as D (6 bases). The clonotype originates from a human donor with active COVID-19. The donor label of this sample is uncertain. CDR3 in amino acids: CASSYSTRYNEQFF. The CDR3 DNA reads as TGTGCCAGCAGTTACTCGACTAGATACAATGAGCAGTTCTTC.